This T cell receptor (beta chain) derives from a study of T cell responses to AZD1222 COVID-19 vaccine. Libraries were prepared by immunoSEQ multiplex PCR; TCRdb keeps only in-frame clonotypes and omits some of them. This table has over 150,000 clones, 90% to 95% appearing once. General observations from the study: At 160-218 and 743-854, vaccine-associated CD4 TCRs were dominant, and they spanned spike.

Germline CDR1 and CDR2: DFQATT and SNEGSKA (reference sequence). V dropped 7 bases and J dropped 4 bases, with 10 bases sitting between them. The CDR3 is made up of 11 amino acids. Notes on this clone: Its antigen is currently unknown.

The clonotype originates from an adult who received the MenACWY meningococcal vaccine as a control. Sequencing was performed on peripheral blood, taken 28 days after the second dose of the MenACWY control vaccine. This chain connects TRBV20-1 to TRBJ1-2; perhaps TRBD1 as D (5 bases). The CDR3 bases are TGCAGTGGACCAGGGAGCTATGGCTACACCTTC. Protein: CSGPGSYGYTF.